What follows is one T cell receptor beta chain and its context. Across over 20 US areas, participants ranged in age from about 18 to 100 years. Symptom resolution, clearance, or two negative PCRs marked the recovered donors of Cohort 3. The CDR3 sequence is 15 residues long. Trimming removed 4 bases from V and 6 bases from J; junction bases left unmatched: 14. In germline, CDR1 is GTSNPN, CDR2 SVGIG (reference sequence). The assay was immunoSEQ multiplex PCR, and TCRdb's table has in-frame clones only and misses some. This sample has 250,000 to 350,000 clones, with around 90% found just once. These data come from a study of blood T cell repertoires in COVID-19. About the study: Donors in the United States, Italy and Spain gave samples during acute or convalescent COVID-19. Sample material is recorded as cDNA or gDNA derived from T cells, B-cell-depleted T cells, or PBMCs.

V gene TRBV30 combines with J gene TRBJ1-2; 7 bases align to TRBD1. Sequenced material: PBMCs or T cells enriched from blood (not recorded which). This receptor was obtained from a man in his sixties who had recovered from COVID-19. The CDR3 loop reads CAWNAKDRARDGYTF. The CDR3 DNA is TGTGCCTGGAACGCAAAAGACAGGGCAAGAGATGGCTACACCTTC.